This TCR beta chain is from a study of metastatic and nonmetastatic thyroid tumors. In the study overall: Across blood and tumor or nodule tissue, repertoires from malignant and benign thyroid patients were compared with one another.

The entire patient cohort was treatment-naive prior to thyroid surgery. This clone counts as medium-sized (0.01 to 0.1%). Trimming at V came to 0 bases and at J to 2 bases, leaving 4 bases not matched to a gene. CDR1 and CDR2 (germline): WNHNN, SYGVQD (reference sequence). This CDR3 has 16 residues. Original data processing: Variation in CDR3 across clinicopathological groups served as the basis for constructing a distant-metastasis classifier in papillary thyroid cancer. Using MiXCR, TCRdb reanalyzed the PCR reads. None of the V and J calls come from the authors' own analysis; TCRdb made them. The data show around 15,000 clones, 33% seen once.

Sequenced: tumor tissue. The V and J genes are TRBV10-1 and TRBJ2-1; 7 bases fit TRBD2. This TCR was sampled from a male donor with papillary thyroid cancer or a benign thyroid nodule (not recorded which). Some clones in this sample may be carry-over from other donors' samples. Written as DNA, the CDR3 is TGCGCCAGCAGTGAGTCGACTAGCATTGCCTACAATGAGCAGTTCTTC. Translation: CASSESTSIAYNEQFF.